What follows is one T cell receptor (beta chain) and its context. Cohorts were assigned according to the clinical history that participants reported. The data belong to a study of blood T cell repertoires in COVID-19. The wider study: Recovered status applied to Cohort 3 donors who had two consecutive negative PCRs. It also applied to those with clearance or with symptom resolution. Whether acute or convalescent, the COVID-19 samples came from the United States, Italy and Spain.

In the study's own analysis: Estimation of nucleated cell counts relied on the amplification of reference gene primers. Sequenced by immunoSEQ multiplex PCR; TCRdb stores in-frame clones only, minus some. V, J and clone size are those of that table, while D and trimming were read from the DNA. Of over 250,000 clones in the sample, around nine tenths were seen once. The CDR3 extends over 17 amino acids. Between the trimmed V and J ends, which lost 5 bases and 6 bases, there was a span of 25 bases. Germline V CDR1 and CDR2: SGHTA, FQGNSA. The sequenced material came from PBMCs or T cells enriched from blood (not recorded which). J is TRBJ1-2 and V is TRBV7-2; perhaps TRBD1 as D (5 bases). The TCR originated in a woman aged 55-75 years in a cohort exposed to, infected with or recovered from COVID-19 (not recorded which). CDR3 sequence reads: CASSPGGLAIGLNGYTF. CDR3 nucleotides: TGTGCCAGCAGCCCGGGGGGTCTAGCCATCGGCCTTAATGGCTACACCTTC.